This TCR beta chain originates from a study of spatial heterogeneity in lung cancer. Broader study findings: It was found that expanded intratumoral alpha and beta TCR counts tracked tumor mutation counts.

Germline V CDR1 and CDR2: SGHRS, YFSETQ. CDR3 length: 15 residues. TCRdb re-called the 5' RACE reads with MiXCR, one entry per CDR3 protein. The profile shows about 20,000 distinct CDR3 sequences, roughly 15% of them singletons. About this clonotype: Its specificity is unknown. Compared with germline, one end of the junction differs, possibly owing to a read error.

Time point denoted: sample taken at primary tumor resection. The sample in question was lung tumor tissue, obtained at surgery. This TCR derives from a female donor with early-stage non-small cell lung cancer. The genes are TRBV5-1 and TRBJ2-1; TRBD2 matches at 7 bases. CDR3 sequence (DNA): TGCGCCAACAGCTTGGAGCCTGGCGGGAGCAATGAGCAGTTCTTC. Protein product: CANSLEPGGSNEQFF.